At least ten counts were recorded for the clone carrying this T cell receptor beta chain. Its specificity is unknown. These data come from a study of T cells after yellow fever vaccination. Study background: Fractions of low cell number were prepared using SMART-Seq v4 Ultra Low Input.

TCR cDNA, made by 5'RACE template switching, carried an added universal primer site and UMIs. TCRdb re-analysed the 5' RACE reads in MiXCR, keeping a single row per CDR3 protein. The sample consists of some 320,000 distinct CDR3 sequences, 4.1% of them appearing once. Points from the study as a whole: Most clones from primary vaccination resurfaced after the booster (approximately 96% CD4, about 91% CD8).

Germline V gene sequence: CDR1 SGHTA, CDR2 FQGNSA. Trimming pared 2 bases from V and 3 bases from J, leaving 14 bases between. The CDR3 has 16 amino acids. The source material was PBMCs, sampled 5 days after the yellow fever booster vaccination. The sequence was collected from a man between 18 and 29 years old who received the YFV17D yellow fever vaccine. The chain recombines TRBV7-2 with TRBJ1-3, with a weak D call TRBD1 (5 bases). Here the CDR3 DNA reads TGTGCCAGCAGCTTATTGGGGCAGGTCTTTGGAAACACCATATATTTT. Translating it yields CASSLLGQVFGNTIYF.